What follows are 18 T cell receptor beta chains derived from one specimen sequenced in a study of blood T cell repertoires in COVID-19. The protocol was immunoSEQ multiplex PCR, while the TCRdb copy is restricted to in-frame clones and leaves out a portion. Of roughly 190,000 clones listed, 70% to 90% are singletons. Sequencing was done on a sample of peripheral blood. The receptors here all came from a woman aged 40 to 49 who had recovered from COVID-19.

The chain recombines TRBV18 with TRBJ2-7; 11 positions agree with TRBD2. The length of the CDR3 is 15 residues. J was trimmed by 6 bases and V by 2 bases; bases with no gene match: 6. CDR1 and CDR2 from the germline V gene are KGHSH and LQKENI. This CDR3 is CASSPALAGDAEQYF. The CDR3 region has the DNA TGTGCCAGCTCACCAGCACTAGCGGGAGATGCCGAGCAGTACTTC.

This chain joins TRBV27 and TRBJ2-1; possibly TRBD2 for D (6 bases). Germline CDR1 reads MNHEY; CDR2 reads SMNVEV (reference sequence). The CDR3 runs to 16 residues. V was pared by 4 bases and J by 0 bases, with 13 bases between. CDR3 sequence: CASSSSLGSSYNEQFF. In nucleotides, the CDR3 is TGTGCCAGCAGTTCCTCCCTCGGGAGCTCCTACAATGAGCAGTTCTTC.

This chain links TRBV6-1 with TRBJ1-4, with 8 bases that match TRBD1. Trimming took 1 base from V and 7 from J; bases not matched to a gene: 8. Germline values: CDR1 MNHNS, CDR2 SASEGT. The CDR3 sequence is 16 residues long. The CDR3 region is CASSEGTDREGEKLFF. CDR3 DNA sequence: TGTGCCAGCAGTGAAGGGACGGACAGGGAGGGTGAAAAACTGTTTTTT.

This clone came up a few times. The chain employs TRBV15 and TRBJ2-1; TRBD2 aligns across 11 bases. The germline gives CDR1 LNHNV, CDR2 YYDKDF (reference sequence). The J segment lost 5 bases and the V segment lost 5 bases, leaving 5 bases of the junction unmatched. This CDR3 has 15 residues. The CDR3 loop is CATSARLAGNNEQFF. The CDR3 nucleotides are TGTGCCACCAGCGCCCGACTAGCGGGAAACAATGAGCAGTTCTTC.

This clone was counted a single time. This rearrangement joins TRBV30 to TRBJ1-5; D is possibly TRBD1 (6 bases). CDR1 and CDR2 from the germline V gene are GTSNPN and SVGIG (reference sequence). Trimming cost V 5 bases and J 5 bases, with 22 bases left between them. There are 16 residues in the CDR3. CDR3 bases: TGTGCCTGGGGTACGACAGGCGCAGGGGATTATCAGCCCCAGCATTTT. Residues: CAWGTTGAGDYQPQHF.

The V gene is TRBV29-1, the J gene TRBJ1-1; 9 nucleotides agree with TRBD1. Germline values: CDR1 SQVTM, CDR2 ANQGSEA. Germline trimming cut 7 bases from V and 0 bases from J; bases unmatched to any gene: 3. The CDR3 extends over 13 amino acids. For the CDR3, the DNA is TGCAGCGGAGACAGGGGGATGAACACTGAAGCTTTCTTT. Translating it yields CSGDRGMNTEAFF. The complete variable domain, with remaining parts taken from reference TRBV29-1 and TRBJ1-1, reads SAVISQKPSRDICQRGTSLTIQCQVDSQVTMMFWYRQQPGQSLTLIATANQGSEATYESGFVIDKFPISRPNLTFSTLTVSNMSPEDSSIYLCSGDRGMNTEAFFGQGTRLTVV.

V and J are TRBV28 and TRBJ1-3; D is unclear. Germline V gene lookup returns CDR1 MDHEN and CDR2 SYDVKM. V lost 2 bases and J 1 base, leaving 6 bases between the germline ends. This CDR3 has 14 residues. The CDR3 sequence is CASSLVVSGNTIYF. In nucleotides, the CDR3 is TGTGCCAGCAGTTTAGTAGTATCTGGAAACACCATATATTTT.

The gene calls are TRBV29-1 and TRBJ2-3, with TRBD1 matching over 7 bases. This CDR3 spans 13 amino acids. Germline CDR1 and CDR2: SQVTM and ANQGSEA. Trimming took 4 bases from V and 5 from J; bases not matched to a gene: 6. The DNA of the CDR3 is TGCAGCGTTGGAAGGGGGCAGGGAGATACGCAGTATTTT. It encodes CSVGRGQGDTQYF.

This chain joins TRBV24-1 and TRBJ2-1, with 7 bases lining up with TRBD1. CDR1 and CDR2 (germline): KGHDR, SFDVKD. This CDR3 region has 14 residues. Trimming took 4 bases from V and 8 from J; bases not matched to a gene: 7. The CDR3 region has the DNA TGTGCCACCAGTGAGACAGGGAATCGTCATGAGCAGTTCTTC. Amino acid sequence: CATSETGNRHEQFF.

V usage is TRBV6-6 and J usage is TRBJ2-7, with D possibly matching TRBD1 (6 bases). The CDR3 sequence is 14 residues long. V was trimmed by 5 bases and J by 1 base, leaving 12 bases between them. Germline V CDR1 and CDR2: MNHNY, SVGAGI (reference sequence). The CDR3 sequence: CASSPRGRSYEQYF. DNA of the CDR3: TGTGCCAGCAGTCCCAGGGGTAGATCCTACGAGCAGTACTTC.

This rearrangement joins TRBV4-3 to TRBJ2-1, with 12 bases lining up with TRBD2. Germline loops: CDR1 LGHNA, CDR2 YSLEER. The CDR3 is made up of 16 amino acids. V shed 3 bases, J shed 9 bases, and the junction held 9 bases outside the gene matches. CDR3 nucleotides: TGCGCCAGCAGCCACGGGACTAGCGGGCGGTCCGGTGAGCAGTTCTTC. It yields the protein CASSHGTSGRSGEQFF.

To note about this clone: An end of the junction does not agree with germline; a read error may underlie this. CDR3: CASSPYSGTERDTQYF. In nucleotides, the CDR3 is TGTGCCTCGAGTCCCTATAGTGGTACCGAGAGAGATACGCAGTATTTT. This rearrangement joins TRBV30 to TRBJ2-3; no reliable D call. The CDR3 has 16 residues. Germline assignment: CDR1 GTSNPN and CDR2 SVGIG (reference sequence).

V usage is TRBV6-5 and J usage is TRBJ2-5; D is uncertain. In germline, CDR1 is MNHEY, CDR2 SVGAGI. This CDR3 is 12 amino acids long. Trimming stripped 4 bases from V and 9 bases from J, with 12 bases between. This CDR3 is CASSSTRASQYF. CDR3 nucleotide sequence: TGTGCCAGCAGTTCAACAAGAGCGTCCCAGTACTTC.

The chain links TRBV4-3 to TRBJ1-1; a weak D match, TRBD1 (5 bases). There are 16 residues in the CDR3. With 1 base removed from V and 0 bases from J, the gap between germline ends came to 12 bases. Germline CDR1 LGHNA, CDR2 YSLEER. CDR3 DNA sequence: TGCGCCAGCAGCCAAGTCGGGGGTGTGGTGAACACTGAAGCTTTCTTT. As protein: CASSQVGGVVNTEAFF.

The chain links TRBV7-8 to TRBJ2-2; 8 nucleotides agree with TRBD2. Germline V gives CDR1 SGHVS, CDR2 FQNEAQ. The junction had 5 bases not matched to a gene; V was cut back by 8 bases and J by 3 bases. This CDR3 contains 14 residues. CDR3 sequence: CASRGLGYTGELFF. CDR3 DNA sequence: TGTGCCAGCCGGGGACTAGGGTACACCGGGGAGCTGTTTTTT.

The CDR3 nucleotides read TGCGCCAGCAGCTCGACTAGCGGGGGCCTCGAGCAGTACTTC. This translates into CASSSTSGGLEQYF. The chain links TRBV5-1 to TRBJ2-7, with TRBD2 matching 12 bases. Germline lookup yields CDR1 SGHRS and CDR2 YFSETQ. This CDR3 contains 14 residues. J was trimmed by 6 bases and V by 3 bases; bases with no gene match: 4.

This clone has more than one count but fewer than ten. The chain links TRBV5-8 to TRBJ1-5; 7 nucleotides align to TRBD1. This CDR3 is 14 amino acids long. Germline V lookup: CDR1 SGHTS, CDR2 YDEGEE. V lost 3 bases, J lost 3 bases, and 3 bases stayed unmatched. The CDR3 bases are TGTGCCAGCAGCTCAGGGACAGTCAATCAGCCCCAGCATTTT. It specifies CASSSGTVNQPQHF.

The CDR3 DNA is TGTGCCAGCACCCCCTCGACAGGAAGCACCGGGGAGCTGTTTTTT. This codes for CASTPSTGSTGELFF. The chain employs TRBV27 and TRBJ2-2; D is possibly TRBD1 (6 bases). The germline CDR1 and CDR2 sequences are MNHEY and SMNVEV (reference sequence). The CDR3 has 15 amino acids. V gave up 7 bases and J gave up 4 bases, with 16 bases separating them.